The clone carrying this TCR beta chain was seen many times. The V and J ends lost 2 bases and 7 bases respectively, with 17 bases between them. Per the germline V gene, CDR1 is MNHNS and CDR2 is SASEGT. The CDR3 extends over 15 amino acids. The data were obtained in a study of T cell repertoires in cytomegalovirus infection. TCRdb passed the reads through MiXCR, listing each CDR3 protein once. The sample records about 310,000 distinct CDR3 sequences, about a sixth being singletons. This TCR derives from a human donor in good health (CMV status not recorded). Some clones in this sample may be carry-over from other donors' samples. This sequence joins TRBV6-1 and TRBJ1-1; maybe TRBD1 (5 bases). Material: PBMCs. The CDR3 sequence: CASSERTAGRGEAFF. The DNA for the CDR3 is TGTGCCAGCAGTGAAAGGACGGCAGGGCGGGGTGAAGCTTTCTTT.